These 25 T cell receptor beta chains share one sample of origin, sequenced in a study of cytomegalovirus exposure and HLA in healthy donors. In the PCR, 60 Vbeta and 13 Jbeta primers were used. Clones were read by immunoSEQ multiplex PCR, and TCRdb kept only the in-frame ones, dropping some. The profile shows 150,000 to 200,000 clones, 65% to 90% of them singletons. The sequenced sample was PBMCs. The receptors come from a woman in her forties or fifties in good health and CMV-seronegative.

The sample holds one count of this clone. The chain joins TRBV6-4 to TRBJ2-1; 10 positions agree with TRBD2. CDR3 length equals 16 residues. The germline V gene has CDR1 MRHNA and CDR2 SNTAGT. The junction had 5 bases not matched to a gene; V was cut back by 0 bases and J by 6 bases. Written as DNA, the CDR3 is TGTGCCAGCAGTGACTCCTGGTCTAGCGGGAGCAATGAGCAGTTCTTC. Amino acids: CASSDSWSSGSNEQFF.

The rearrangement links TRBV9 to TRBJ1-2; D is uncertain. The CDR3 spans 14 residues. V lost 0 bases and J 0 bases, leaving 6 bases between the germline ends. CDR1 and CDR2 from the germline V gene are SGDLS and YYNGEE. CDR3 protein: CASSVGTPNYGYTF. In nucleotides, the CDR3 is TGTGCCAGCAGCGTAGGCACACCTAACTATGGCTACACCTTC.

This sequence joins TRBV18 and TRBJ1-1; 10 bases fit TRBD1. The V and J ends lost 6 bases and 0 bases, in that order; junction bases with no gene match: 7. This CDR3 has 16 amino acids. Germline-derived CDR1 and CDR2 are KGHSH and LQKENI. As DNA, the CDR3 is TGTGCCAGCTCCCGAAGGACAGGGGGAATGAACACTGAAGCTTTCTTT. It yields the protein CASSRRTGGMNTEAFF.

This CDR3 reads CASSSLAGESYNEQFF. CDR3 DNA sequence: TGTGCCAGCAGCTCCCTAGCGGGAGAGTCCTACAATGAGCAGTTCTTC. The genes are TRBV5-4 and TRBJ2-1, with 10 positions matching TRBD2. The CDR3 is 16 residues long. The V gene's germline CDR1 is SGHNT and CDR2 YYREEE (reference sequence). J gave up 1 base and V 3 bases, and 4 bases lay outside the gene matches.

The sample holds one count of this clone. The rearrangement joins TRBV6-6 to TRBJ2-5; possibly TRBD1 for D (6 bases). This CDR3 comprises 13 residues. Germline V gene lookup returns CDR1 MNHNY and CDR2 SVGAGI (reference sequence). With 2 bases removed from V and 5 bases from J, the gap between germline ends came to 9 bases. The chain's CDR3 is CASSYAQGETQYF. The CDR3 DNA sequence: TGTGCCAGCAGTTACGCGCAGGGGGAGACCCAGTACTTC.

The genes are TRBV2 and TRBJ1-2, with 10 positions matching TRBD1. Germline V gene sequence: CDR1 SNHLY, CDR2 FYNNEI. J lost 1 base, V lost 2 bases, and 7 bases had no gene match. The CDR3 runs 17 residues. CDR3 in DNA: TGTGCCAGCAGTGAATTCCTCCGGACAGGGGGTAACTATGGCTACACCTTC. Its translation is CASSEFLRTGGNYGYTF.

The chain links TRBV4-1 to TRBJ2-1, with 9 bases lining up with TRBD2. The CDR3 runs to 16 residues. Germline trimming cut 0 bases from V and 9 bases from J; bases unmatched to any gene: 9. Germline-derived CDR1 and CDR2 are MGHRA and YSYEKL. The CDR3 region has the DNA TGCGCCAGCAGCCAAGATCCAGCGGGAGGAAGTAGTGAGCAGTTCTTC. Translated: CASSQDPAGGSSEQFF.

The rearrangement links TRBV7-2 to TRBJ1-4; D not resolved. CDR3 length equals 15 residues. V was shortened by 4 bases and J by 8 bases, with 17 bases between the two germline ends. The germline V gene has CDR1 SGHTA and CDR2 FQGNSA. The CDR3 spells CASSSARASYEKLFF. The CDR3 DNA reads TGTGCCAGCAGCTCAGCGCGGGCTTCATACGAAAAACTGTTTTTT.

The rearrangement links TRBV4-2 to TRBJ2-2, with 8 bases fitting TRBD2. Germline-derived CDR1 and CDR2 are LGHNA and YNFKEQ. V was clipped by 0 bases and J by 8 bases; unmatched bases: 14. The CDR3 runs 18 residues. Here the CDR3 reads CASSQDRTSLNGGGELFF. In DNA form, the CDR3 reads TGTGCCAGCAGCCAAGACAGGACTAGCCTCAATGGAGGAGGGGAGCTGTTTTTT.

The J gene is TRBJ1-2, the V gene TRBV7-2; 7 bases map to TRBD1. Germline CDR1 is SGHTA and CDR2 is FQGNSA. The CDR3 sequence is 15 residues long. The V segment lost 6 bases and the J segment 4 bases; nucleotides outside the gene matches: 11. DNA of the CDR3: TGTGCCAGCAGTATCCCTAGGACAGGAACCTATGGCTACACCTTC. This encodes CASSIPRTGTYGYTF.

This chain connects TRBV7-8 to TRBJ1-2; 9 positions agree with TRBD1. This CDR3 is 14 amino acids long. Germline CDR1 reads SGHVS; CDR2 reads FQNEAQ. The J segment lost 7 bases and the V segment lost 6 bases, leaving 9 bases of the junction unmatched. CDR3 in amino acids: CASRPTGGVSGYTF. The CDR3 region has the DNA TGTGCCAGCAGACCGACAGGGGGAGTAAGTGGCTACACCTTC.

The CDR3 DNA reads as TGTGCCAGTAGTATAGGTGCGGCCGCTGAAGCTTTCTTT. It is translated as CASSIGAAAEAFF. The chain employs TRBV19 and TRBJ1-1; the D is unclear. In germline, CDR1 is LNHDA, CDR2 SQIVND (reference sequence). There are 13 residues in the CDR3. V shed 1 base and J shed 6 bases, with 9 bases lying between them. The whole variable domain, remainder taken from reference TRBV19 and TRBJ1-1, is DGGITQSPKYLFRKEGQNVTLSCEQNLNHDAMYWYRQDPGQGLRLIYYSQIVNDFQKGDIAEGYSVSREKKESFPLTVTSAQKNPTAFYLCASSIGAAAEAFFGQGTRLTVV.

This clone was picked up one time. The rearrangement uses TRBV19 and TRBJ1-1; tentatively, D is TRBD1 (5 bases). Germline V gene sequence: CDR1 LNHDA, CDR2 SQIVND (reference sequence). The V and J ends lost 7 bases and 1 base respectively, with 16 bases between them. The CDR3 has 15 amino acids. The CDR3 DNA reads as TGTGCCAGTACCGCCGACCGACAGAAGAACACTGAAGCTTTCTTT. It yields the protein CASTADRQKNTEAFF.

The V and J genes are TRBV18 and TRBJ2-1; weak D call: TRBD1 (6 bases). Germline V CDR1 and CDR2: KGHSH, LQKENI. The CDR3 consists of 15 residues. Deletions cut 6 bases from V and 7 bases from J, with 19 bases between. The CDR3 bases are TGTGCCAGCTCCACCCGTACTAGTCAGGGGAATGAGCAGTTCTTC. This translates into CASSTRTSQGNEQFF.

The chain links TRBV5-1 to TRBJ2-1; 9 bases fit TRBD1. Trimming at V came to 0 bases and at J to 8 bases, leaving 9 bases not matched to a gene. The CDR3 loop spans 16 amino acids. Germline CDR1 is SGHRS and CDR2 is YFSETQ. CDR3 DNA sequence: TGCGCCAGCAGCTTGGCGGGACAGGGTGGATCGGATGAGCAGTTCTTC. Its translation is CASSLAGQGGSDEQFF.

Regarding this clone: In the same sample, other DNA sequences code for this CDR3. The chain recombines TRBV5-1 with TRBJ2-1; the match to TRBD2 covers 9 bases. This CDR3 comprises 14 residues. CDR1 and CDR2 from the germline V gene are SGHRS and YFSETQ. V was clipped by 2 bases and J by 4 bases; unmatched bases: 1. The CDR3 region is CASSFAGGYNEQFF. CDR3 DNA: TGCGCCAGCAGCTTCGCGGGAGGGTACAATGAGCAGTTCTTC.

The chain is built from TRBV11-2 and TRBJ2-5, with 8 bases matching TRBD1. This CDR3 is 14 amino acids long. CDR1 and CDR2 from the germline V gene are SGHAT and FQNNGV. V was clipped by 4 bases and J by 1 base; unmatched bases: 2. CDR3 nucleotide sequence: TGTGCCAGCAGCTACGGACAGGGCCAAGAGACCCAGTACTTC. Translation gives CASSYGQGQETQYF.

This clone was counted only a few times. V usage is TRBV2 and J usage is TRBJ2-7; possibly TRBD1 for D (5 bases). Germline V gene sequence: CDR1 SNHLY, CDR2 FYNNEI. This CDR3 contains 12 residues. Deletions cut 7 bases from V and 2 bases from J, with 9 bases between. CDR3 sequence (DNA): TGTGCCAGCAAGGAAGGGGCCTACGAGCAGTACTTC. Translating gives CASKEGAYEQYF.

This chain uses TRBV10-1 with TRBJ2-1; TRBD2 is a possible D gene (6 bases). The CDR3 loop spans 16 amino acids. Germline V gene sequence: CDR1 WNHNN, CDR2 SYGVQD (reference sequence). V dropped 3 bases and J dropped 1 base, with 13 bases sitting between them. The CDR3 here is CASSDGTSLSYNEQFF. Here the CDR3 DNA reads TGCGCCAGCAGTGATGGGACTTCTCTTTCCTACAATGAGCAGTTCTTC.

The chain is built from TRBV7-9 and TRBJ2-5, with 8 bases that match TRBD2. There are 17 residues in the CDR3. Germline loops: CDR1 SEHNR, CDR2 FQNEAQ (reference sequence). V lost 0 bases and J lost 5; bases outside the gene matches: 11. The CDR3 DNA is TGTGCCAGCAGCTTAGCCCCTGGCAGGACTAGCTGGGAGACCCAGTACTTC. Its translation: CASSLAPGRTSWETQYF.

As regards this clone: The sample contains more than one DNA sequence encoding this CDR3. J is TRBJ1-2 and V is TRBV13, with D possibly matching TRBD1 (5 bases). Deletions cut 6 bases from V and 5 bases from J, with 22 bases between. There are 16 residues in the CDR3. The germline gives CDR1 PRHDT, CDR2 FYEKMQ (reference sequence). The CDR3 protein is CASSQRGSPLSYGYTF. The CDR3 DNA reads TGTGCCAGCAGTCAACGGGGGAGTCCCTTGTCGTATGGCTACACCTTC.

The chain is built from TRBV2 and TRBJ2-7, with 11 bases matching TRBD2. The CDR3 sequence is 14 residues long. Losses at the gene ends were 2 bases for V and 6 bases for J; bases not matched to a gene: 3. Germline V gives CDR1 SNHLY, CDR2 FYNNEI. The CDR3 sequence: CASSELAGGGEQYF. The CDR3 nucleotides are TGTGCCAGCAGTGAACTAGCGGGAGGAGGCGAGCAGTACTTC.

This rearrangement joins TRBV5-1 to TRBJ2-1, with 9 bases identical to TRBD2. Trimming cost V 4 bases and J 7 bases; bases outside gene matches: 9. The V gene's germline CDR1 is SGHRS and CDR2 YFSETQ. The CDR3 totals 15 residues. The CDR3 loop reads CASSKGLARRNEQFF. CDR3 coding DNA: TGCGCCAGCAGCAAAGGACTAGCGAGAAGGAATGAGCAGTTCTTC.

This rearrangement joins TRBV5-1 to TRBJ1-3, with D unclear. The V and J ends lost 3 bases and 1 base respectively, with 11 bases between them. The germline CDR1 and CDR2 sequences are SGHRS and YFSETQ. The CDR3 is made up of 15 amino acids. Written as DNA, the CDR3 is TGCGCCAGCAGCTCCGAGGGAGGTTCTGGAAACACCATATATTTT. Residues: CASSSEGGSGNTIYF. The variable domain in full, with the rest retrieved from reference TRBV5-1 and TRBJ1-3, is KAGVTQTPRYLIKTRGQQVTLSCSPISGHRSVSWYQQTPGQGLQFLFEYFSETQRNKGNFPGRFSGRQFSNSRSEMNVSTLELGDSALYLCASSSEGGSGNTIYFGEGSWLTVV.

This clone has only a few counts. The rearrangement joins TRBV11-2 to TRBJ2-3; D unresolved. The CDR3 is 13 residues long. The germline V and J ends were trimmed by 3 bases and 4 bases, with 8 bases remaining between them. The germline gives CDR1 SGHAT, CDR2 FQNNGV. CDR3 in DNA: TGTGCCAGCAGCTTCGGTATGTCAGATACGCAGTATTTT. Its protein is CASSFGMSDTQYF.